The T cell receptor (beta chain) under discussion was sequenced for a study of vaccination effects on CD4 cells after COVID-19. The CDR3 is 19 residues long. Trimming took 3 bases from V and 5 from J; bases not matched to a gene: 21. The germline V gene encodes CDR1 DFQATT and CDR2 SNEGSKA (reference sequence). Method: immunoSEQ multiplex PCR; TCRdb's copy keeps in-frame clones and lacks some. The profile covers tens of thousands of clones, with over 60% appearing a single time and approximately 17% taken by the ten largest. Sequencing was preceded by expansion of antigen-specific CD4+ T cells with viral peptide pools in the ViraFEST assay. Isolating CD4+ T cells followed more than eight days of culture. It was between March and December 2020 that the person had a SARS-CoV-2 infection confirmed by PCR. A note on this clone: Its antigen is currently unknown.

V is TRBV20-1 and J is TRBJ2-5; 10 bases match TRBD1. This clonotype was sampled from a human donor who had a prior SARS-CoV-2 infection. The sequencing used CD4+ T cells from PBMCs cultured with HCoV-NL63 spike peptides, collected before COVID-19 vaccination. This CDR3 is CSASEVWLQGQGLMETQYF. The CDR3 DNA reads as TGCAGTGCTAGTGAGGTTTGGCTCCAGGGACAGGGGTTAATGGAGACCCAGTACTTC.